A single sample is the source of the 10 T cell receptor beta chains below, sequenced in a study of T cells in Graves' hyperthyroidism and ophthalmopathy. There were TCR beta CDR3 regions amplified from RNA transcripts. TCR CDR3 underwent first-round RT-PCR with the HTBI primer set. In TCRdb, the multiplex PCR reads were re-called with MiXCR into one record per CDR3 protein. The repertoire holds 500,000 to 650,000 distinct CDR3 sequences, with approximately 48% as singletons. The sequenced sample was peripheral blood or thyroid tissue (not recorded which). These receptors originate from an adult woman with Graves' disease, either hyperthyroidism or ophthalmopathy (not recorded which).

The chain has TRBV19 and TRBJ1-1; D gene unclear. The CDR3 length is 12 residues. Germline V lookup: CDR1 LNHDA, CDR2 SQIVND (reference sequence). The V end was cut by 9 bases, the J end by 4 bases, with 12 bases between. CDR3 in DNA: TGTGCCAGCTCACACAGCGGCACTGAAGCTTTCTTT. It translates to CASSHSGTEAFF.

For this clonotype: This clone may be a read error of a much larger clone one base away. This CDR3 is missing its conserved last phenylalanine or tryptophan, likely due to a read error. The CDR3: CASSLWPSGVAGNEQYL. In DNA form, the CDR3 reads TGCGCCAGCAGCTTGTGGCCGTCGGGGGTCGCTGGGAACGAGCAGTACCTC. The J gene is TRBJ2-7, the V gene TRBV5-1, with D possibly matching TRBD2 (6 bases). Per the germline V gene, CDR1 is SGHRS and CDR2 is YFSETQ. The length of the CDR3 is 17 residues. V shed 1 base and J shed 5 bases, with 22 bases lying between them.

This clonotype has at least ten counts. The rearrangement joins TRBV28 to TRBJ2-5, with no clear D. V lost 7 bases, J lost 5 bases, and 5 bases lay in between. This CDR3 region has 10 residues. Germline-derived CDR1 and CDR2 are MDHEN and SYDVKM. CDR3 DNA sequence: TGTGCCAGCAATGGGGAGACCCAGTACTTC. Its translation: CASNGETQYF.

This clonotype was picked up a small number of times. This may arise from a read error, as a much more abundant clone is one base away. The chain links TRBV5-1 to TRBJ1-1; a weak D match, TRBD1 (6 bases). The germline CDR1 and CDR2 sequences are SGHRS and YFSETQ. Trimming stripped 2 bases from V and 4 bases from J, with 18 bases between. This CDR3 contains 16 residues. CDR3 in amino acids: CASSFTGSGRSTEAFF. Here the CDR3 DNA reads TGCGCCAGCAGCTTTACAGGGTCGGGCAGGAGCACTGAAGCTTTCTTT. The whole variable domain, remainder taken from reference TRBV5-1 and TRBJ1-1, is KAGVTQTPRYLIKTRGQQVTLSCSPISGHRSVSWYQQTPGQGLQFLFEYFSETQRNKGNFPGRFSGRQFSNSRSEMNVSTLELGDSALYLCASSFTGSGRSTEAFFGQGTRLTVV.

CDR3 region: CASSFGQGQAYEQYF. The CDR3 DNA reads TGTGCCAGCAGCTTCGGACAGGGACAGGCTTACGAGCAGTACTTC. This chain joins TRBV7-9 and TRBJ2-7; the match to TRBD1 covers 8 bases. CDR1 and CDR2 from the germline V gene are SEHNR and FQNEAQ (reference sequence). The CDR3 runs to 15 residues. Trimming took 3 bases from V and 4 from J; bases not matched to a gene: 8. The full variable domain, its missing parts supplied by reference TRBV7-9 and TRBJ2-7, is DTGVSQNPRHKITKRGQNVTFRCDPISEHNRLYWYRQTLGQGPEFLTYFQNEAQLEKSRLLSDRFSAERPKGSFSTLEIQRTEQGDSAMYLCASSFGQGQAYEQYFGPGTRLTVT.

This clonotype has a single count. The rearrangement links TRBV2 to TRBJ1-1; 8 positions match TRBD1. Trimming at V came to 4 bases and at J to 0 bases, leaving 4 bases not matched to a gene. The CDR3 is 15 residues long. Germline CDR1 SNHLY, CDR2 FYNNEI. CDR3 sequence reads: CASSVTGGMNTEAFF. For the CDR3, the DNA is TGTGCCAGCAGTGTTACAGGGGGAATGAACACTGAAGCTTTCTTT.

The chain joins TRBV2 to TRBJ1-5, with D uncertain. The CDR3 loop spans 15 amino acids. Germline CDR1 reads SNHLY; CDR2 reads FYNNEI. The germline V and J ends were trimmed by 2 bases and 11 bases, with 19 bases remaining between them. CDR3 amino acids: CASSERGNLQETQHF. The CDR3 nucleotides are TGTGCCAGCAGTGAACGCGGGAACCTTCAAGAGACCCAGCATTTT. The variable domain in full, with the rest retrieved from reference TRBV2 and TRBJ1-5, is EPEVTQTPSHQVTQMGQEVILRCVPISNHLYFYWYRQILGQKVEFLVSFYNNEISEKSEIFDDQFSVERPDGSNFTLKIRSTKLEDSAMYFCASSERGNLQETQHFGDGTRLSIL.

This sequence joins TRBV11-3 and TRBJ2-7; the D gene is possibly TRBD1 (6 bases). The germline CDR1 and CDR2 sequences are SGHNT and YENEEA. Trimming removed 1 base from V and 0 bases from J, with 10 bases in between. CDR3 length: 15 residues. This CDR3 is CASSLVGQNSYEQYF. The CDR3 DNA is TGTGCCAGCAGCTTAGTAGGACAGAACTCCTACGAGCAGTACTTC.

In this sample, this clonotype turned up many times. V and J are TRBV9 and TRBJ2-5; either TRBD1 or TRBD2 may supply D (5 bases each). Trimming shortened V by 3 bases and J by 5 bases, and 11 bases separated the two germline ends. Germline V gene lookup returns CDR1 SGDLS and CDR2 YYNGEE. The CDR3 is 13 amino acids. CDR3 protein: CASSAGAWETQYF. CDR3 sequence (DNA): TGTGCCAGCAGCGCCGGGGCCTGGGAGACCCAGTACTTC.

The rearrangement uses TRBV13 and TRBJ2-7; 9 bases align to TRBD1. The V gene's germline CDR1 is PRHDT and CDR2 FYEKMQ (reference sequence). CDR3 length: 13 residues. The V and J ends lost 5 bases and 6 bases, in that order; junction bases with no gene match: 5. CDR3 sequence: CASSRLTGGEQYF. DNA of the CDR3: TGTGCCAGCAGCAGATTGACAGGGGGCGAGCAGTACTTC.